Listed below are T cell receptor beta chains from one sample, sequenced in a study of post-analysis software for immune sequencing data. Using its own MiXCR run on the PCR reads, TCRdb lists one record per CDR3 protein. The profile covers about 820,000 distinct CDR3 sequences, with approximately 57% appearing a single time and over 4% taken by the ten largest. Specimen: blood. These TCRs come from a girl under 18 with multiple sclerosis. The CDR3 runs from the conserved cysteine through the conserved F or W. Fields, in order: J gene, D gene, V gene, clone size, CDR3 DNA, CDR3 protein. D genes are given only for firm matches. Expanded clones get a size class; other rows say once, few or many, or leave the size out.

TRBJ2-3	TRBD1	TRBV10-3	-	TGTGCCATCAGGCTGACAGGGGCAGATACGCAGTATTTT	CAIRLTGADTQYF
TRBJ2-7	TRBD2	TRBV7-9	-	TGTGCCAGCAGCTTACTCCAGACTAGCGAGGCCTACGAGCAGTACTTC	CASSLLQTSEAYEQYF
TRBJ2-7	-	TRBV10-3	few	TGTGCCATCAGTGAGTCTTCGCGAGGTTTGGGGCAGTACTTC	CAISESSRGLGQYF
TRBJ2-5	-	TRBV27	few	TGTGCCAGCAGTTTATCGAGGGCGGCGACCCAGTACTTC	CASSLSRAATQYF
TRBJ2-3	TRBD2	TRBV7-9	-	TGTGCCAGCAGAGTCCAGCGGGAGGCAGCAGATACGCAGTATTTT	CASRVQREAADTQYF
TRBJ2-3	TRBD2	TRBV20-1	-	TGCGGAGTAGGGACTAGCCAGCTCACAGATACGCAGTATTTT	CGVGTSQLTDTQYF
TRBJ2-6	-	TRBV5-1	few	TGCGCCAGCAGCTTGGGACAGGCAACCTCTGGGGCCAACGTCCTGACTTTC	CASSLGQATSGANVLTF
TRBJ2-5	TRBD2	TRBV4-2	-	TGTGCCAGCACCGAGGGGGGAATGGGACTAGCAAACAATGAGCAGTACTTC	CASTEGGMGLANNEQYF
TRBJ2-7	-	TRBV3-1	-	TGTGCCAGCAGCTACGACACCGCGGTACCCTACGAGCAGTACTTC	CASSYDTAVPYEQYF
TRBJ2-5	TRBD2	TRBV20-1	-	TGCAGTGCTAGAGATCCGGGACTAGCGTGGGAGACCCAGTACTTC	CSARDPGLAWETQYF
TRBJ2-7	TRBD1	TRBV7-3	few	TGTGCCAGCAGCCTGGGCGCGACAGGGATAAACGAGCAGTACTTC	CASSLGATGINEQYF
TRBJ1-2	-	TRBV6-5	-	TGTGCCAGCAGTTACAGTGGCGAGCGAGGCTACACCTTC	CASSYSGERGYTF
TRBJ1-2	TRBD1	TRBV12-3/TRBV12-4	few	TGTGCCAGCAGTACAGGCCAGGGGGCCGGCTACACCTTC	CASSTGQGAGYTF
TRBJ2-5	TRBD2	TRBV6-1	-	TGTGCCAGCAGAGACGGGTCGTCTAGCGGGAGGCTCAGGGAGACCCAGTACTTC	CASRDGSSSGRLRETQYF
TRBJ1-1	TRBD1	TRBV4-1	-	TGCGCCAGCAGCCAAGAGGGATTGACAGGGATAGGAAACACTGAAGCTTTCTTT	CASSQEGLTGIGNTEAFF